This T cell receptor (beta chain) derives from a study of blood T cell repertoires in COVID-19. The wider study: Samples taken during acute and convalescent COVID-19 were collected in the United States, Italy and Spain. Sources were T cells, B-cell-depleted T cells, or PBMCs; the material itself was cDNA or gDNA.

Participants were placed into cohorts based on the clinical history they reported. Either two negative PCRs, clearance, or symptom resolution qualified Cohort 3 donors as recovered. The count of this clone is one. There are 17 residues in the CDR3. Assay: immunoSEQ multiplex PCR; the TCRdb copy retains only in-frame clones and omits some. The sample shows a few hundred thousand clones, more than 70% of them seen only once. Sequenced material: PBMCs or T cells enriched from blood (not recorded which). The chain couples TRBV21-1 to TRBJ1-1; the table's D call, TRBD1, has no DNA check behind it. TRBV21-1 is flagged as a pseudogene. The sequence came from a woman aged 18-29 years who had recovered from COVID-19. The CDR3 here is CASSKVVWGRMNTEAFF. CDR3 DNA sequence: TGTGCCAGCAGCAAAGTCGTGTGGGGCCGTATGAACACTGAAGCTTTCTTT.